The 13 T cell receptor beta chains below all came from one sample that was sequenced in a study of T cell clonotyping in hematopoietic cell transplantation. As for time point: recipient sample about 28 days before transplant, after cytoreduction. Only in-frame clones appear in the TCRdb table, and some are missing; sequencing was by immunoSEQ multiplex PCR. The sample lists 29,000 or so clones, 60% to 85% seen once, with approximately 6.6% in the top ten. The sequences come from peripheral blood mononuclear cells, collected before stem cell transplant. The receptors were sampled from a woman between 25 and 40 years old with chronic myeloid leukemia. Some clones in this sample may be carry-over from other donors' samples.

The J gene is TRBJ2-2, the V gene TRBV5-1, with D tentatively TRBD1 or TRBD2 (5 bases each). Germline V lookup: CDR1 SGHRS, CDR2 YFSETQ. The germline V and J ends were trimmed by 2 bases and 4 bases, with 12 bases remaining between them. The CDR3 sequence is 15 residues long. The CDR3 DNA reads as TGCGCCAGCAGCTTTGTAGGGGACGGCACCGGGGAGCTGTTTTTT. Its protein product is CASSFVGDGTGELFF. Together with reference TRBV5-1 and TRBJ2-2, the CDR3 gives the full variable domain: KAGVTQTPRYLIKTRGQQVTLSCSPISGHRSVSWYQQTPGQGLQFLFEYFSETQRNKGNFPGRFSGRQFSNSRSEMNVSTLELGDSALYLCASSFVGDGTGELFFGEGSRLTVL.

DNA for the CDR3: TGTGCCAGCTCACCAAAACAGGGGGTTTCCTCCTACGAGCAGTACTTC. Translated, it gives CASSPKQGVSSYEQYF. The rearrangement joins TRBV18 to TRBJ2-7, with TRBD1 matching 8 bases. The CDR3 extends over 16 amino acids. Losses at the gene ends were 2 bases for V and 0 bases for J; bases not matched to a gene: 6. CDR1 KGHSH and CDR2 LQKENI come from the germline V gene.

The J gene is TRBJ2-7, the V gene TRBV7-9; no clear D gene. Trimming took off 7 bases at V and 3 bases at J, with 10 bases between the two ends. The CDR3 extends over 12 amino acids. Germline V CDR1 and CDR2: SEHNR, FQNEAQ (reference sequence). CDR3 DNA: TGTGCCAGCATCGAAGGGAACTACGAGCAGTACTTC. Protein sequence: CASIEGNYEQYF.

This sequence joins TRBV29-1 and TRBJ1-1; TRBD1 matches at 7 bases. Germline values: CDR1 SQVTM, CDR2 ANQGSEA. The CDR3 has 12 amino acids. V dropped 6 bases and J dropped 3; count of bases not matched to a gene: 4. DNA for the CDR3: TGCAGCGTGGGACAGAGCTACACTGAAGCTTTCTTT. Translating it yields CSVGQSYTEAFF.

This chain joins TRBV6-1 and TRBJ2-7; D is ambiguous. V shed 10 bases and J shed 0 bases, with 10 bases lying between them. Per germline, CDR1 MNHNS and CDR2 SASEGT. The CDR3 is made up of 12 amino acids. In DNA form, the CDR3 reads TGTGCCATTATGGGCGGCTCCTACGAGCAGTACGTC. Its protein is CAIMGGSYEQYV.

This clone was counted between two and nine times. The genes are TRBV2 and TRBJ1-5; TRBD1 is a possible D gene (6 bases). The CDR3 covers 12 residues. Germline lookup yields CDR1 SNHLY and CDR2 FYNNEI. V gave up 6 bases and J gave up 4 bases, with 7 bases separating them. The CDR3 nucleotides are TGTGCCAGCAGAGGACAGAATCAGCCCCAGCATTTT. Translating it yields CASRGQNQPQHF.

Here the CDR3 DNA reads TGCGCCAGCTCCTGGGGTTTTACTAATGAAAAACTGTTTTTT. This codes for CASSWGFTNEKLFF. V gene TRBV4-3 combines with J gene TRBJ1-4; D remains unclear. The CDR3 has 14 amino acids. Germline CDR1 and CDR2: LGHNA and YSLEER. V shed 8 bases and J shed 2 bases, with 12 bases lying between them.

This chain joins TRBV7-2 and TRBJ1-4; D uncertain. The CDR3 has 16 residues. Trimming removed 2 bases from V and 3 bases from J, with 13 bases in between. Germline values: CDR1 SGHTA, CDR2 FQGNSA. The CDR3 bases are TGTGCCAGCAGCTTAAGACCCTCCCCACCTAATGAAAAACTGTTTTTT. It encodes CASSLRPSPPNEKLFF.

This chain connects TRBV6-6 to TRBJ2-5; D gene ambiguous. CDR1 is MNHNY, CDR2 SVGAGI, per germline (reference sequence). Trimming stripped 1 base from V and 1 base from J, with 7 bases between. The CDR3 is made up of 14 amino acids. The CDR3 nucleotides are TGTGCCAGCAGTTACTTTCGGTTCCAAGAGACCCAGTACTTC. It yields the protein CASSYFRFQETQYF.

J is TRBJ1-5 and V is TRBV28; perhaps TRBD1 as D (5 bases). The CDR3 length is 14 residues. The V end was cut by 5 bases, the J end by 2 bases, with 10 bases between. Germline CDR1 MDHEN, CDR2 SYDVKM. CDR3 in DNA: TGTGCCAGCAGTCCCGGGGGGGGCAATCAGCCCCAGCATTTT. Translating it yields CASSPGGGNQPQHF.

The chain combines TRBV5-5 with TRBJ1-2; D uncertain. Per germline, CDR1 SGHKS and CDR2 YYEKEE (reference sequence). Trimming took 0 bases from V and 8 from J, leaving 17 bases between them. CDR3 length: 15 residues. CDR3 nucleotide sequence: TGTGCCAGCAGCTTGGATGCCCAGCTCTATGGGGGCTACACCTTC. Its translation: CASSLDAQLYGGYTF. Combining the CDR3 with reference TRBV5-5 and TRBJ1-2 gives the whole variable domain DAGVTQSPTHLIKTRGQQVTLRCSPISGHKSVSWYQQVLGQGPQFIFQYYEKEERGRGNFPDRFSARQFPNYSSELNVNALLLGDSALYLCASSLDAQLYGGYTFGSGTRLTVV.

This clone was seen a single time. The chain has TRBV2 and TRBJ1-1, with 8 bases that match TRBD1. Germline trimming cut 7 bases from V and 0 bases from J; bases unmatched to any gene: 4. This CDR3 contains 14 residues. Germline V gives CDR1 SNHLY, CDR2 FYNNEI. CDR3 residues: CASTLTGVNTEAFF. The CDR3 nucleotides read TGTGCCAGCACTCTGACAGGGGTGAACACTGAAGCTTTCTTT.

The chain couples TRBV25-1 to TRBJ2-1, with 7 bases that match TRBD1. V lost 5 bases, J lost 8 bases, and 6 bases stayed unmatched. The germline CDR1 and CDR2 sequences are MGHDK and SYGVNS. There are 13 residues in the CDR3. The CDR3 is CASSKTGLDEQFF. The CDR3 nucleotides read TGTGCCAGCAGTAAGACAGGGTTGGATGAGCAGTTCTTC.